The 21 T cell receptor beta chains presented below share a single source sample, sequenced in a study of cytomegalovirus exposure and HLA in healthy donors (TCRdb year 2017). The method was the immunoSEQ multiplex PCR assay. The multiplex PCR relied on a mix of 60 forward primers for TCR Vbeta segments and 13 reverse primers for TCR Jbeta segments. Not all clones reach the TCRdb copy of this immuneACCESS table, which keeps in-frame sequences only. Checked studies attribute under half of the gap to unresolved V genes and leave the rest unexplained. The sample includes 180,000 or so clones, with approximately 77% observed a single time. In total, the top ten clones hold around 1.5% of the sample. The sequenced material came from PBMCs. The source is a male donor in good health and CMV-seronegative.

The V gene is TRBV6-8, the J gene TRBJ2-1, with D maybe TRBD2 (7 bases). Per the germline V gene, CDR1 is MNHGY and CDR2 is SAAAGT. Between the trimmed V and J ends, which lost 5 bases and 6 bases, there was a span of 17 bases. CDR3 length: 15 residues. As DNA, the CDR3 is TGTGCCAGCAGTGCTCAGGGGTGGGGGGGCAATGAGCAGTTCTTC. It yields the protein CASSAQGWGGNEQFF.

The chain employs TRBV2 and TRBJ2-6; no reliable D call. This CDR3 is built from 17 residues. CDR1 and CDR2 (germline): SNHLY, FYNNEI. Trimming shortened V by 4 bases and J by 0 bases, and 13 bases separated the two germline ends. CDR3 sequence (DNA): TGTGCCAGCAGTGTTAACAGCTTCCTCTCTGGGGCCAACGTCCTGACTTTC. Translating it yields CASSVNSFLSGANVLTF.

The V and J genes are TRBV7-9 and TRBJ1-6, with D uncertain. Germline V gene sequence: CDR1 SEHNR, CDR2 FQNEAQ (reference sequence). The CDR3 has 18 amino acids. The germline V and J ends were trimmed by 5 bases and 0 bases, with 17 bases remaining between them. This chain's CDR3 is CASSPTRHSSSYNSPLHF. CDR3 in DNA: TGTGCCAGCAGCCCGACCAGACACTCCAGCTCCTATAATTCACCCCTCCACTTT.

The chain recombines TRBV4-1 with TRBJ2-1; 12 bases are shared with TRBD2. The junction had 1 base not matched to a gene; V was cut back by 2 bases and J by 8 bases. The CDR3 has 14 residues. CDR1 MGHRA and CDR2 YSYEKL come from the germline V gene. The CDR3 nucleotides are TGCGCCAGCAGCCAACTAGCGGGGGGGTATGAGCAGTTCTTC. Translated: CASSQLAGGYEQFF.

In DNA form, the CDR3 reads TGCGCCAGCAGCTCTCCCAGACAGGGGGCAGATGGCTACACCTTC. This encodes CASSSPRQGADGYTF. This sequence joins TRBV5-1 and TRBJ1-2; TRBD1 matches 10 bases. This CDR3 has 15 amino acids. Germline CDR1 reads SGHRS; CDR2 reads YFSETQ. V was pared by 3 bases and J by 6 bases, with 8 bases of the junction left unmatched.

The genes are TRBV11-1 and TRBJ1-1; 10 nucleotides line up with TRBD1. This CDR3 has 14 residues. Germline V gene data show CDR1 as SGHAT and CDR2 as FQDESV (reference sequence). Trimming cost V 5 bases and J 5 bases; bases outside gene matches: 5. The CDR3 here is CASSRTGGRTEAFF. The CDR3, as DNA: TGTGCCAGCAGCCGGACAGGGGGTCGGACTGAAGCTTTCTTT.

This rearrangement joins TRBV6-6 to TRBJ1-6; 7 bases align to TRBD1. The germline CDR1 and CDR2 sequences are MNHNY and SVGAGI (reference sequence). The J segment lost 7 bases and the V segment lost 8 bases, leaving 5 bases of the junction unmatched. The CDR3 contains 13 residues. Written as DNA, the CDR3 is TGTGCCAGCGGGGACAGACTGAATTCACCCCTCCACTTT. Translated, it gives CASGDRLNSPLHF.

The rearrangement uses TRBV9 and TRBJ2-1, with D perhaps matching TRBD1 (6 bases). This CDR3 is 16 amino acids long. In germline, CDR1 is SGDLS, CDR2 YYNGEE. Between the trimmed V and J ends, which lost 3 bases and 2 bases, there was a span of 15 bases. CDR3: CASSDAPRTAYNEQFF. CDR3 bases: TGTGCCAGCAGCGACGCCCCGAGGACAGCCTACAATGAGCAGTTCTTC.

This clone was counted only a few times. The chain combines TRBV6-5 with TRBJ2-3, with a weak D call TRBD2 (6 bases). CDR1 and CDR2 from the germline V gene are MNHEY and SVGAGI. The V and J ends lost 1 base and 0 bases respectively, with 11 bases between them. The CDR3 covers 16 residues. CDR3 in amino acids: CASSYLAGPSTDTQYF. The CDR3 nucleotides read TGTGCCAGCAGTTACTTGGCGGGGCCGAGCACAGATACGCAGTATTTT.

The rearrangement joins TRBV6-6 to TRBJ2-5; 8 bases are a match to TRBD2. J gave up 2 bases and V 8 bases, and 13 bases lay outside the gene matches. Germline V gene sequence: CDR1 MNHNY, CDR2 SVGAGI (reference sequence). This CDR3 comprises 16 residues. The CDR3 region is CASCWAGASGQETQYF. The CDR3 DNA reads TGTGCCAGCTGCTGGGCCGGGGCTAGCGGGCAAGAGACCCAGTACTTC.

In the case of this clone: This specimen includes other DNA sequences encoding the same CDR3. V gene TRBV7-3 combines with J gene TRBJ1-2; D gene uncertain. CDR3 size: 15 residues. Trimming took off 3 bases at V and 7 bases at J, with 18 bases between the two ends. The germline gives CDR1 SGHTA, CDR2 FQGTGA. The CDR3 is CASSLTSGRQAGYTF. The CDR3 region has the DNA TGTGCCAGCAGCTTGACGTCCGGGAGGCAAGCTGGCTACACCTTC.

The rearrangement uses TRBV27 and TRBJ2-1, with D tentatively TRBD2 (5 bases). Germline CDR1 MNHEY, CDR2 SMNVEV (reference sequence). V was cut by 5 bases and J by 0 bases, with 17 bases left in between. The CDR3 runs to 17 residues. This CDR3 is CASSPTSSYFSYNEQFF. CDR3 DNA: TGTGCCAGCAGTCCCACTAGTTCCTACTTCTCCTACAATGAGCAGTTCTTC.

This clone turned up a few times. The chain employs TRBV20-1 and TRBJ1-1, with D perhaps matching TRBD1 (6 bases). The CDR3 contains 11 residues. CDR1 DFQATT and CDR2 SNEGSKA come from the germline V gene (reference sequence). V was pared by 6 bases and J by 8 bases, with 13 bases between. This CDR3 reads CSAFTQGEAFF. In DNA, the CDR3 is TGCAGTGCCTTTACCCAGGGGGAAGCTTTCTTT.

The chain employs TRBV7-9 and TRBJ2-7, with a tentative D call TRBD1 (5 bases). Germline V lookup: CDR1 SEHNR, CDR2 FQNEAQ (reference sequence). The CDR3 sequence is 12 residues long. Trimming removed 5 bases at V and 7 bases at J, with 12 bases between. The CDR3 loop is CASSLRVSEQYF. In DNA form, the CDR3 reads TGTGCCAGCAGCCTCAGGGTGAGTGAGCAGTACTTC.

The V gene is TRBV9, the J gene TRBJ1-5; D remains ambiguous. Trimming stripped 2 bases from V and 3 bases from J, with 18 bases between. CDR1 is SGDLS and CDR2 is YYNGEE in the germline V gene. CDR3 length: 17 residues. The CDR3 DNA sequence: TGTGCCAGCAGCGTCGCCCCAGAGGGTAGCCCCAATCAGCCCCAGCATTTT. Residues: CASSVAPEGSPNQPQHF.

This clone was seen once. This chain uses TRBV7-2 with TRBJ2-5; 8 positions agree with TRBD1. The J call may not be correct, given that the DNA end is closer to TRBJ2-7. The germline CDR1 and CDR2 sequences are SGHTA and FQGNSA. The CDR3 has 15 amino acids. As DNA, the CDR3 is TGTGCCAGCAGCTTATCGGGGACAGGATCCTACGAGCAGTACTTC. This sequence encodes CASSLSGTGSYEQYF.

Worth noting for this clone: The junction and the germline gene differ at one end; a read error may be behind it. The rearrangement links TRBV9 to TRBJ2-7, with D tentatively TRBD1 or TRBD2 (5 bases each). CDR3 length: 14 residues. From germline, CDR1 is SGDLS and CDR2 YYNGEE. The DNA of the CDR3 is TGTGCCAGCACCGTAGGGGAGTCCTCCTACGAGCAGTACTTC. Its translation is CASTVGESSYEQYF.

The genes are TRBV11-2 and TRBJ2-1, with 8 positions matching TRBD2. This CDR3 is 14 amino acids long. After removal of 6 bases from V and 8 bases from J, the junction contained 9 bases not matched to a gene. Germline V gene data show CDR1 as SGHAT and CDR2 as FQNNGV. In DNA form, the CDR3 reads TGTGCCAGCAGACCTCAGACTAGCGTCTATGAGCAGTTCTTC. It is translated as CASRPQTSVYEQFF.

In DNA, the CDR3 is TGTGCCAGCTCACGCGGACAGGCATATAATTCACCCCTCCACTTT. It is translated as CASSRGQAYNSPLHF. The chain couples TRBV18 to TRBJ1-6, with TRBD1 identical over 7 bases. The CDR3 is 15 residues long. V shed 4 bases, J shed 4 bases, and the junction held 4 bases outside the gene matches. Germline V gives CDR1 KGHSH, CDR2 LQKENI. Looking up the rest from reference TRBV18 and TRBJ1-6 gives the full variable domain: NAGVMQNPRHLVRRRGQEARLRCSPMKGHSHVYWYRQLPEEGLKFMVYLQKENIIDESGMPKERFSAEFPKEGPSILRIQQVVRGDSAAYFCASSRGQAYNSPLHFGNGTRLTVT.

The chain recombines TRBV12-5 with TRBJ1-1; 7 positions match TRBD1. The CDR3 is made up of 13 amino acids. Germline trimming cut 5 bases from V and 11 bases from J; bases unmatched to any gene: 11. The germline CDR1 and CDR2 sequences are LGHNT and FRNRAP. CDR3 nucleotide sequence: TGTGCTAGTGGTCCCGCCAGGGGGAAGGGGGCTTTCTTT. Translating it yields CASGPARGKGAFF.

This chain joins TRBV7-8 and TRBJ1-6, with D possibly matching TRBD1 (5 bases). CDR1 and CDR2 (germline): SGHVS, FQNEAQ. The length of the CDR3 is 15 residues. Trimming pared 1 base from V and 10 bases from J, leaving 14 bases between. This CDR3 is CASSLERSGRSPLHF. DNA of the CDR3: TGTGCCAGCAGCTTAGAACGGTCAGGGAGGTCACCCCTCCACTTT.